The 6 T cell receptor beta chains below all came from one sample that was sequenced in a study of identical twins. MiXCR, run by TCRdb on the 5' RACE reads, gives a single entry per CDR3 protein. The table lists approximately 700,000 distinct CDR3 sequences, roughly 18% of them singletons, with over 10% in the top ten. A further study also used this sample, focusing on T cells expressing NK-cell markers.

The sequenced sample was PBMCs. The source is a woman under 30 in good health.

The V and J genes are TRBV12-3 or TRBV12-4 and TRBJ2-1; D is perhaps TRBD1 or TRBD2 (5 bases each). The V end was cut by 2 bases, the J end by 13 bases, with 9 bases between. The CDR3 spans 11 residues. The CDR3 DNA sequence: TGTGCCAGCAGTTTACTCCGGGACCAGTTCTTC. It is translated as CASSLLRDQFF.

V is TRBV29-1 and J is TRBJ1-1; 11 bases are shared with TRBD1. Trimming took 4 bases from V and 5 from J; bases not matched to a gene: 6. In germline, CDR1 is SQVTM, CDR2 ANQGSEA. The CDR3 loop spans 14 amino acids. CDR3 amino acids: CSVVDRGRHTEAFF. In nucleotides, the CDR3 is TGCAGCGTTGTGGACAGGGGGCGTCATACTGAAGCTTTCTTT.

This clonotype was seen a few times. CDR3 sequence reads: CASSRTGAPYNEQFF. As DNA, the CDR3 is TGTGCCAGCAGTCGTACAGGGGCCCCCTACAATGAGCAGTTCTTC. The chain recombines TRBV6-1 with TRBJ2-1; 7 bases match TRBD1. Germline trimming cut 5 bases from V and 2 bases from J; bases unmatched to any gene: 6. This CDR3 has 15 residues. Germline V CDR1 and CDR2: MNHNS, SASEGT.

This clonotype came up a few times. The chain links TRBV20-1 to TRBJ2-2; the D gene could be TRBD1 or TRBD2 (5 bases each). V lost 3 bases and J lost 2, with 13 bases in between. The CDR3 extends over 15 amino acids. Germline values: CDR1 DFQATT, CDR2 SNEGSKA (reference sequence). CDR3: CSARGRGGNTGELFF. The CDR3 DNA follows: TGCAGTGCTAGGGGGCGTGGGGGTAACACCGGGGAGCTGTTTTTT.

The V and J genes are TRBV30 and TRBJ2-7, with TRBD2 identical over 12 bases. Germline V gene sequence: CDR1 GTSNPN, CDR2 SVGIG (reference sequence). This CDR3 spans 14 amino acids. V shed 0 bases and J 6 bases; nucleotides not matched to a gene: 3. The CDR3 region is CAWSVQLAGGEQYF. CDR3 bases: TGTGCCTGGAGTGTACAACTAGCGGGAGGCGAGCAGTACTTC.

This clonotype was seen a handful of times. CDR3 region: CATSRDAGSGELFF. The CDR3 region has the DNA TGTGCCACCAGCAGAGATGCGGGGTCCGGGGAGCTGTTTTTT. The V call is TRBV15, the J call TRBJ2-2, with D tentatively TRBD2 (6 bases). The CDR3 covers 14 residues. V was shortened by 0 bases and J by 6 bases, with 8 bases between the two germline ends. CDR1 is LNHNV and CDR2 is YYDKDF in the germline V gene (reference sequence).